This TCR beta chain came from a study of radiation and T cells in renal cell carcinoma. As to this clone: Its antigen remains unidentified.

Study findings and constraints: Top tumor clonotypes rose in blood 2 weeks post-radiation, then contracted. Pretreatment tumor biopsies were lacking, so baseline clonotypes are unknown.

Time point specified: blood 4 weeks post-SBRT, at nephrectomy. The sample's treatment: 15 Gy SBRT to primary tumor, nephrectomy 4 weeks later. Sequenced by immunoSEQ multiplex PCR; TCRdb stores in-frame clones only, minus some. Here the sample spans tens of thousands of clones, around three quarters being singletons. The origin of this receptor is a man aged 55 to 70 with renal cell carcinoma. Material: blood, obtained from a patient whose treatment included radiotherapy and nephrectomy.

DNA for the CDR3: TGTGCCAGCAGCTTAGATCTGGGACTTACCGGGGAGCTGTTTTTT. Amino acids: CASSLDLGLTGELFF. The chain combines TRBV11-3 with TRBJ2-2, with TRBD2 as a possible D gene (6 bases). CDR1 and CDR2 from the germline V gene are SGHNT and YENEEA. CDR3 length: 15 amino acids. V lost 0 bases, J lost 5 bases, and 10 bases lay in between.